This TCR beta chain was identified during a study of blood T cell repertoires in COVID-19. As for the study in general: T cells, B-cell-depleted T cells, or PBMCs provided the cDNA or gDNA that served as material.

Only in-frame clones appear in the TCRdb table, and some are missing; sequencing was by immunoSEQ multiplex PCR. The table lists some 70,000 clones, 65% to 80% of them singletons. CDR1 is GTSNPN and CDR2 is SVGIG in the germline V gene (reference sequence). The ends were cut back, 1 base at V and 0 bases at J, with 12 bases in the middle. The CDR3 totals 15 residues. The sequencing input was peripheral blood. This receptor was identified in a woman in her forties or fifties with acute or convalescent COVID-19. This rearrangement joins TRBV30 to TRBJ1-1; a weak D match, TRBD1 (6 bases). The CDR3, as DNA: TGTGCCTGGAGTGCCGCATACAGGGTGAACACTGAAGCTTTCTTT. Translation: CAWSAAYRVNTEAFF.